This TCR beta chain comes out of a study of T cell responses to AZD1222 COVID-19 vaccine. The CDR3 is 15 amino acids. In germline, CDR1 is MDHEN, CDR2 SYDVKM. V shed 2 bases, J shed 6 bases, and the junction held 7 bases outside the gene matches. Pooling of second doses given at about 4 or about 12 weeks was done. Sequencing used immunoSEQ multiplex PCR; TCRdb keeps in-frame clones, though not all of them. The sample includes tens of thousands of clones, about 91% of them seen just once. The TCR sequence derives from an adult who received the AZD1222 COVID-19 vaccine. The chain is built from TRBV28 and TRBJ2-3; the match to TRBD2 covers 8 bases. Sequencing used peripheral blood, obtained 28 days after the second AZD1222 dose. The CDR3 loop reads CASSLAGGAGDTQYF. The CDR3 nucleotides read TGTGCCAGCAGTTTAGCCGGGGGGGCAGGTGATACGCAGTATTTT. The full variable domain, its missing parts supplied by reference TRBV28 and TRBJ2-3, is DVKVTQSSRYLVKRTGEKVFLECVQDMDHENMFWYRQDPGLGLRLIYFSYDVKMKEKGDIPEGYSVSREKKERFSLILESASTNQTSMYLCASSLAGGAGDTQYFGPGTRLTVL.